This T cell receptor (beta chain) was sequenced during a study of identical twins' blood T cells. One entry per CDR3 protein results from TCRdb running MiXCR on the 5' RACE reads. The table shows roughly 340,000 distinct CDR3 sequences, with 25% to 35% occurring only once. The ends were cut back, 6 bases at V and 8 bases at J, with 21 bases in the middle. The CDR3 length is 15 residues. Germline CDR1 reads LGHNT; CDR2 reads FRNRAP. The chain has TRBV12-5 and TRBJ2-3; the D gene could be TRBD1 or TRBD2 (5 bases each). The receptor was derived from a woman aged 18 to 55 in good health. The sample comprised PBMCs. This CDR3 reads CASGPDTPLGVTQYF. DNA for the CDR3: TGTGCTAGTGGCCCCGACACGCCCCTGGGGGTTACGCAGTATTTT.